Below, 29 T cell receptor beta chains from the same sample are listed, as sequenced in a study of control samples from healthy donors and cancer patients. Assay: immunoSEQ multiplex PCR; the TCRdb copy retains only in-frame clones and omits some. The sample consists of roughly 120,000 clones, 93% of them appearing once. The specimen sequenced was PBMCs. These receptors originate from a man aged 50-59 years with head and neck cancer.

The J gene is TRBJ2-7, the V gene TRBV4-2, with 12 bases aligning to TRBD2. From germline, CDR1 is LGHNA and CDR2 YNFKEQ. Losses at the gene ends were 0 bases for V and 4 bases for J; bases not matched to a gene: 1. The CDR3 is made up of 15 amino acids. The CDR3 DNA is TGTGCCAGCAGCCAAGATGGGACTAGCGGGTACGAGCAGTACTTC. This sequence encodes CASSQDGTSGYEQYF.

The chain joins TRBV29-1 to TRBJ2-1, with D uncertain. The CDR3 length is 11 residues. The V end was cut by 3 bases, the J end by 5 bases, with 5 bases between. From germline, CDR1 is SQVTM and CDR2 ANQGSEA. This CDR3 is CSVDGHNEQFF. The CDR3 DNA reads as TGCAGCGTTGACGGACACAATGAGCAGTTCTTC.

The gene calls are TRBV7-2 and TRBJ2-7; TRBD1 matches at 10 bases. The CDR3 has 13 residues. The trim removed 3 bases at V and 6 bases at J, leaving 2 bases unmatched. Germline-derived CDR1 and CDR2 are SGHTA and FQGNSA. This CDR3 is CASSFDRGREQYF. For the CDR3, the DNA is TGTGCCAGCAGCTTCGACAGGGGGCGCGAGCAGTACTTC. Filled out from reference TRBV7-2 and TRBJ2-7, the complete variable domain reads GAGVSQSPSNKVTEKGKDVELRCDPISGHTALYWYRQSLGQGLEFLIYFQGNSAPDKSGLPSDRFSAERTGGSVSTLTIQRTQQEDSAVYLCASSFDRGREQYFGPGTRLTVT.

The rearrangement links TRBV5-1 to TRBJ1-4; D is ambiguous. V was clipped by 0 bases and J by 8 bases, with 5 bases between them. This CDR3 region has 12 residues. From germline, CDR1 is SGHRS and CDR2 YFSETQ. The CDR3 region is CASSLVGEKLFF. The CDR3 DNA reads as TGCGCCAGCAGCTTGGTGGGGGAAAAACTGTTTTTT.

This chain uses TRBV6-6 with TRBJ1-5; unclear D gene. Germline assignment: CDR1 MNHNY and CDR2 SVGAGI (reference sequence). The CDR3 extends over 14 amino acids. Between the trimmed V and J ends, which lost 5 bases and 1 base, there was a span of 9 bases. As DNA, the CDR3 is TGTGCCAGCAGTAGGACGGAGAGCAATCAGCCCCAGCATTTT. Translation gives CASSRTESNQPQHF.

The chain employs TRBV15 and TRBJ1-3, with D perhaps TRBD1 (5 bases). The CDR3 sequence is 16 residues long. Per germline, CDR1 LNHNV and CDR2 YYDKDF (reference sequence). With 1 base removed from V and 5 bases from J, the gap between germline ends came to 15 bases. The chain's CDR3 is CATSRGGIESRNTIYF. DNA of the CDR3: TGTGCCACCAGCAGAGGGGGGATAGAGTCTCGAAACACCATATATTTT.

This sequence joins TRBV3-1 (or the pseudogene TRBV3-2) and TRBJ2-5, with D possibly being TRBD2 (7 bases). There are 14 residues in the CDR3. Germline CDR1 is LGHDT and CDR2 is YNNKEL (reference sequence). V shed 4 bases and J shed 5 bases, with 14 bases lying between them. The CDR3: CASSRRGRGETQYF. The CDR3 DNA is TGTGCCAGCAGCCGACGGGGGAGGGGGGAGACCCAGTACTTC.

This chain joins TRBV28 and TRBJ1-2, with D possibly matching TRBD1 (6 bases). The length of the CDR3 is 15 residues. Germline values: CDR1 MDHEN, CDR2 SYDVKM. V was shortened by 2 bases and J by 2 bases, with 12 bases between the two germline ends. In nucleotides, the CDR3 is TGTGCCAGCAGTTTAACCAACAGGGTCAACTATGGCTACACCTTC. As protein: CASSLTNRVNYGYTF.

The chain employs TRBV7-8 and TRBJ2-7; a possible D gene is TRBD2 (6 bases). The ends were cut back, 5 bases at V and 3 bases at J, with 8 bases in the middle. CDR1 is SGHVS, CDR2 FQNEAQ, per germline. The CDR3 is 12 amino acids. The chain's CDR3 is CASSRAGYEQYF. In nucleotides, the CDR3 is TGTGCCAGCAGCCGAGCGGGCTACGAGCAGTACTTC.

This clone was recorded a few times. The genes are TRBV4-1 and TRBJ1-4; D not resolved. This CDR3 spans 16 amino acids. The ends were cut back, 4 bases at V and 0 bases at J, with 12 bases in the middle. Germline V gives CDR1 MGHRA, CDR2 YSYEKL. The CDR3 DNA reads as TGCGCCAGCAGCCGGATGGACGGAGCAACTAATGAAAAACTGTTTTTT. It codes for CASSRMDGATNEKLFF.

This chain connects TRBV7-9 to TRBJ2-7; D is perhaps TRBD2 (5 bases). Trimming left V 4 bases short and J 3 bases short, with 16 bases between. Germline assignment: CDR1 SEHNR and CDR2 FQNEAQ (reference sequence). CDR3 length equals 15 residues. The CDR3 DNA reads TGTGCCAGCAGCTCATACTTAAGCGGTGACTACGAGCAGTACTTC. The encoded protein is CASSSYLSGDYEQYF.

The gene calls are TRBV7-4 and TRBJ1-5, with TRBD1 matching 9 bases. V gave up 5 bases and J gave up 6 bases; unmatched junction bases: 5. Germline CDR1 and CDR2: SGHVT and SQSDAQ. There are 14 residues in the CDR3. CDR3 residues: CASSIRTGVQPQHF. CDR3 in DNA: TGTGCCAGCAGCATTCGGACAGGGGTTCAGCCCCAGCATTTT.

The genes are TRBV7-7 and TRBJ2-3; a possible D gene is TRBD1 (5 bases). The CDR3 has 15 amino acids. In germline, CDR1 is SSHAT, CDR2 FNYEAQ (reference sequence). V was pared by 1 base and J by 1 base, with 9 bases between. The CDR3 DNA sequence: TGTGCCAGCAGCTTAGACACAGGTGGCACAGATACGCAGTATTTT. Translating it yields CASSLDTGGTDTQYF.

This chain uses TRBV4-1 with TRBJ2-2; maybe TRBD2 (6 bases). This CDR3 comprises 17 residues. Germline V gene data show CDR1 as MGHRA and CDR2 as YSYEKL. Trimming stripped 3 bases from V and 5 bases from J, with 19 bases between. The CDR3 bases are TGCGCCAGCAGCCAGTATGGGGGGATTACGGGGACCGGGGAGCTGTTTTTT. As protein: CASSQYGGITGTGELFF.

This clone was seen once. The chain links TRBV6-6 to TRBJ2-7; 8 nucleotides agree with TRBD2. With 6 bases clipped from V and 1 base from J, the junction kept 5 bases outside the gene matches. The CDR3 loop spans 14 amino acids. The germline V gene has CDR1 MNHNY and CDR2 SVGAGI (reference sequence). CDR3 DNA sequence: TGTGCCAGCAGAATAACTAGCGGTTCCTACGAGCAGTACTTC. As protein: CASRITSGSYEQYF.

The chain joins TRBV5-1 to TRBJ1-2, with a weak D call TRBD1 (5 bases). V shed 0 bases and J shed 4 bases, with 7 bases lying between them. Per germline, CDR1 SGHRS and CDR2 YFSETQ. This CDR3 is 13 amino acids long. The DNA for the CDR3 is TGCGCCAGCAGCTTGGAGGGGAGCTATGGCTACACCTTC. Translation gives CASSLEGSYGYTF.

The genes are TRBV10-3 and TRBJ2-2; D is undetermined. The germline CDR1 and CDR2 sequences are ENHRY and SYGVKD. V was pared by 6 bases and J by 4 bases, with 9 bases between. The CDR3 is 13 amino acids. CDR3: CAIRELATGELFF. As DNA, the CDR3 is TGTGCCATCAGGGAATTAGCCACCGGGGAGCTGTTTTTT.

The chain links TRBV5-8 to TRBJ1-2; TRBD1 agrees at 7 bases. Germline trimming cut 4 bases from V and 5 bases from J; bases unmatched to any gene: 5. The CDR3 is made up of 13 amino acids. Germline CDR1 is SGHTS and CDR2 is YDEGEE. The CDR3 DNA reads as TGTGCCAGCAGCCTAGGACAGGTGTATGGCTACACCTTC. It translates to CASSLGQVYGYTF.

The V gene is TRBV6-1, the J gene TRBJ1-6; TRBD1 might be the D (6 bases). The CDR3 totals 14 residues. CDR1 MNHNS and CDR2 SASEGT come from the germline V gene. V lost 1 base and J 13 bases, leaving 14 bases between the germline ends. CDR3 region: CASSEVGGAAPLHF. CDR3 bases: TGTGCCAGCAGTGAAGTGGGGGGCGCGGCTCCCCTCCACTTT.

This clone turned up a few times. The rearrangement joins TRBV18 to TRBJ1-6, with 8 bases lining up with TRBD1. Per germline, CDR1 KGHSH and CDR2 LQKENI. The CDR3 sequence is 15 residues long. J lost 7 bases, V lost 5 bases, and 7 bases had no gene match. Written as DNA, the CDR3 is TGTGCCAGCTCAGTAAGACAGGGGACAAATTCACCCCTCCACTTT. Residues: CASSVRQGTNSPLHF.

The chain is built from TRBV7-8 and TRBJ2-2; the match to TRBD1 covers 8 bases. The CDR3 spans 16 residues. Per the germline V gene, CDR1 is SGHVS and CDR2 is FQNEAQ. The J segment lost 6 bases and the V segment lost 5 bases, leaving 11 bases of the junction unmatched. CDR3 coding DNA: TGTGCCAGCAGCACCTCAGGGGGCTTGGGGGCCGGGGAGCTGTTTTTT. This sequence encodes CASSTSGGLGAGELFF.

The chain is built from TRBV6-4 and TRBJ2-1, with 9 bases lining up with TRBD2. Germline loops: CDR1 MRHNA, CDR2 SNTAGT. Trimming at V came to 0 bases and at J to 4 bases, leaving 4 bases not matched to a gene. The CDR3 is 16 amino acids. The CDR3 region is CASSDSGLAGYNEQFF. CDR3 nucleotide sequence: TGTGCCAGCAGTGACTCAGGTCTAGCGGGGTACAATGAGCAGTTCTTC.

The CDR3 nucleotides read TGTGCCAGCAGCTTAGGACAGGGCTATGGCTACACCTTC. It translates to CASSLGQGYGYTF. The chain couples TRBV7-9 to TRBJ1-2; TRBD1 agrees at 7 bases. Trimming took 1 base from V and 4 from J; bases not matched to a gene: 0. Germline assignment: CDR1 SEHNR and CDR2 FQNEAQ (reference sequence). This CDR3 region has 13 residues.

The genes are TRBV19 and TRBJ1-2; possibly TRBD1 for D (6 bases). Germline V gene sequence: CDR1 LNHDA, CDR2 SQIVND (reference sequence). There are 16 residues in the CDR3. Trimming pared 5 bases from V and 1 base from J, leaving 17 bases between. DNA for the CDR3: TGTGCCAGTAGTCCATATTCGAAAGGGGGTAACTATGGCTACACCTTC. Translating it yields CASSPYSKGGNYGYTF.

This clone showed up just once. The genes are TRBV29-1 and TRBJ1-5; maybe TRBD1 (5 bases). The CDR3 is 15 residues long. Trimming cost V 4 bases and J 0 bases, with 13 bases left between them. Germline loops: CDR1 SQVTM, CDR2 ANQGSEA. The CDR3 region has the DNA TGCAGCGTTGCATTCCAGGGCCATAGCAATCAGCCCCAGCATTTT. It codes for CSVAFQGHSNQPQHF.

The V gene is TRBV12-3 or TRBV12-4, the J gene TRBJ1-1; D is unclear. V dropped 1 base and J dropped 11 bases, with 11 bases sitting between them. The CDR3 is made up of 12 amino acids. CDR3 nucleotides: TGTGCCAGCAGTTTAGGCAGGTTCTCTGCTTTCTTT. Translation: CASSLGRFSAFF.

The DNA for the CDR3 is TGTGCCAGCAGTTTAGGACCTAAGGGCAATCAGCCCCAGCATTTT. This codes for CASSLGPKGNQPQHF. The chain is built from TRBV6-5 and TRBJ1-5; D is unclear. Deletions cut 4 bases from V and 2 bases from J, with 12 bases between. This CDR3 comprises 15 residues. Germline V gene data show CDR1 as MNHEY and CDR2 as SVGAGI.

The genes are TRBV18 and TRBJ1-6; maybe TRBD1 (6 bases). V lost 3 bases and J 6 bases, leaving 12 bases between the germline ends. Germline loops: CDR1 KGHSH, CDR2 LQKENI. This CDR3 region has 15 residues. CDR3 protein: CASSPYQGSNSPLHF. In DNA, the CDR3 is TGTGCCAGCTCACCGTATCAGGGGAGTAATTCACCCCTCCACTTT.

This chain links TRBV6-5 with TRBJ1-5; 8 nucleotides agree with TRBD1. The germline V gene encodes CDR1 MNHEY and CDR2 SVGAGI. Losses at the gene ends were 2 bases for V and 4 bases for J; bases not matched to a gene: 7. The CDR3 runs to 16 residues. The CDR3 DNA reads TGTGCCAGCAGTTACCGGGCAGGGGGCGGTAATCAGCCCCAGCATTTT. It yields the protein CASSYRAGGGNQPQHF.